These 10 T cell receptor beta chains originate from one sample sequenced in a study of control samples from healthy donors and cancer patients. Some clones are missing from TCRdb's copy, which holds only in-frame ones; the method was immunoSEQ multiplex PCR. This sample carries 150,000 or so clones, 88% of them seen once, and the ten largest clones take around 5.1%. Material: blood. These receptors were collected from a woman aged 25 to 39 in good health.

V is TRBV7-9 and J is TRBJ2-3; 9 positions agree with TRBD1. CDR3 length: 17 amino acids. The V segment lost 1 base and the J segment 1 base; nucleotides outside the gene matches: 6. Germline loops: CDR1 SEHNR, CDR2 FQNEAQ (reference sequence). CDR3 coding DNA: TGTGCCAGCAGCTTAGTAGGGACAGGGTCGGGCACAGATACGCAGTATTTT. The encoded protein is CASSLVGTGSGTDTQYF.

This chain links TRBV27 with TRBJ2-1; D perhaps matches TRBD2 (5 bases). CDR3 size: 15 residues. V gave up 2 bases and J gave up 0 bases, with 8 bases separating them. Germline values: CDR1 MNHEY, CDR2 SMNVEV (reference sequence). DNA for the CDR3: TGTGCCAGCAGTTTAAAAGGGAGCTCCTACAATGAGCAGTTCTTC. It is translated as CASSLKGSSYNEQFF.

The rearrangement links TRBV9 to TRBJ2-2; 9 positions match TRBD1. The CDR3 spans 18 residues. V lost 4 bases, J lost 1 base, and 11 bases stayed unmatched. Germline assignment: CDR1 SGDLS and CDR2 YYNGEE. The CDR3 region is CASSLKPLTGGNTGELFF. In nucleotides, the CDR3 is TGTGCCAGCAGCCTTAAACCCTTGACAGGGGGGAACACCGGGGAGCTGTTTTTT.

This sequence joins TRBV4-1 and TRBJ2-3; 16 nucleotides line up with TRBD2. Losses at the gene ends were 4 bases for V and 7 bases for J; bases not matched to a gene: 11. Germline V lookup: CDR1 MGHRA, CDR2 YSYEKL. The CDR3 length is 18 residues. The CDR3 DNA follows: TGCGCCAGCAGCCGGGGACTAGCGGGGGGGCCTGACCGATATACGCAGTATTTT. This sequence encodes CASSRGLAGGPDRYTQYF.

The rearrangement links TRBV28 to TRBJ1-5; 8 nucleotides line up with TRBD1. Germline-derived CDR1 and CDR2 are MDHEN and SYDVKM. The V segment lost 3 bases and the J segment 5 bases; nucleotides outside the gene matches: 6. The CDR3 sequence is 15 residues long. The CDR3 nucleotides are TGTGCCAGCAGTTTCCGGGACAGGAACTATCAGCCCCAGCATTTT. Translated: CASSFRDRNYQPQHF.

The chain couples TRBV5-1 to TRBJ2-7, with unresolved D. The CDR3 covers 14 residues. Trimming left V 0 bases short and J 3 bases short, with 10 bases between. CDR1 SGHRS and CDR2 YFSETQ come from the germline V gene. CDR3 sequence (DNA): TGCGCCAGCAGCTTGGGAGGCAGCCGCTACGAGCAGTACGTC. This translates into CASSLGGSRYEQYV.

This chain connects TRBV6-5 to TRBJ2-3; the D is unclear. Germline CDR1 reads MNHEY; CDR2 reads SVGAGI. The V end was cut by 4 bases, the J end by 2 bases, with 10 bases between. This CDR3 spans 14 amino acids. For the CDR3, the DNA is TGTGCCAGCAGTTTACGGGCTCTCACAGATACGCAGTATTTT. Translated: CASSLRALTDTQYF.

This sequence joins TRBV6-5 and TRBJ2-1, with 7 nucleotides matching TRBD2. The V gene's germline CDR1 is MNHEY and CDR2 SVGAGI. V dropped 4 bases and J dropped 3; count of bases not matched to a gene: 6. This CDR3 has 15 amino acids. The CDR3 protein is CASSSRASGYNEQFF. DNA of the CDR3: TGTGCCAGCAGTTCGAGGGCTAGCGGCTACAATGAGCAGTTCTTC.

This chain links TRBV15 with TRBJ1-5, with D perhaps TRBD1 (5 bases). The germline V gene has CDR1 LNHNV and CDR2 YYDKDF (reference sequence). The CDR3 sequence is 14 residues long. Between the trimmed V and J ends, which lost 3 bases and 0 bases, there was a span of 6 bases. This CDR3 reads CATSSRDSNQPQHF. CDR3 nucleotide sequence: TGTGCCACCAGCAGCAGGGATAGCAATCAGCCCCAGCATTTT.

This chain connects TRBV6-5 to TRBJ1-4; TRBD1 is a possible D gene (6 bases). Trimming removed 6 bases at V and 4 bases at J, with 9 bases between. Germline lookup yields CDR1 MNHEY and CDR2 SVGAGI. This CDR3 region has 13 residues. CDR3 sequence reads: CASRDSHNEKLFF. For the CDR3, the DNA is TGTGCCAGCAGGGACAGCCATAATGAAAAACTGTTTTTT.